This T cell receptor (beta chain) comes out of a study of shared clonotypes between healthy human individuals (dated by TCRdb to 2020 to 2021). The study in broad terms: A few men and two women, aged 18 to 49 years, made up the cohort. Per donor, three plates each were used for CD4 naive and CD4 memory, two for CD8 naive, and one for CD8 memory. To estimate repertoire size and how much clonotypes are shared between individuals, the study performed deep sequencing of blood TCR repertoires from roughly five healthy adults. Libraries were prepared and TCR repertoires were sequenced by different laboratories using diverse techniques, in order to increase sequencing depth and limit assay-specific biases. Between about 0.8 and 9 billion PBMCs per donor were obtained by leukapheresis.

CD8 naive samples were CD45RO-negative cells positively selected for CCR7, giving a CD45RA+CCR7+ population that excluded TemRA cells. Donors were healthy HIV-negative adults with no recently reported acute infections or vaccinations. Every donor was a Caucasian adult living in Nashville, Tennessee, USA. Blood was obtained by leukapheresis, after which PBMCs were separated by Ficoll-Histopaque density gradient centrifugation and cryopreserved in liquid nitrogen vapor phase. Analytical flow cytometry was used to check the purity and quantity of every magnetically sorted T cell population. Genomic DNA was isolated from each sorted fraction and quantified by UV absorbance on a Nanodrop 2000c. From a lookup of the germline V gene, CDR1 and CDR2 are SGHDT and YYEEEE. V loses 1 base, J loses 5 bases, and the germline ends lie 9 bases apart. Its CDR3 holds 14 amino acids, cysteine through phenylalanine. Only the CDR3 DNA is retained, 42 bases long and in frame from the first base.

Study-level results and caveats: Rarefaction of sorted-subset datasets indicated incomplete sequencing despite the large sequencing depth. When several donors were compared, the shared fraction of clonotypes was around 5% for naive CD4, about 4% for naive CD8, about 2.4% for memory CD4, and roughly 0.4% for memory CD8. Sampling was limited to blood, and TCR repertoires in tissue likely differ from TCR repertoires in blood. Clonotypes shared by all four sorted-subset donors showed higher generation probabilities than non-shared clonotypes. Larger estimated clonotype richness was generally found for naive subsets than for memory subsets. Pairwise subsampling indicated that sequencing depth was expected to affect the degree of clonotype sharing among donors. The genetic and exposure-history diversity represented was limited by the small number of donors.

As concerns this clone: Which antigen it targets is not known. Per-base quality was not reported, and no clone a single base away is much larger than it.

Using the deep immunoSEQ assay, TCR CDR3 regions were amplified from genomic DNA by multiplex PCR. Genomic DNA extracted from each cell subset was distributed evenly over all wells of several immunoSEQ 96-well plates, and each plate served as one replicate. Each replicate PCR for sorted subsets received roughly 0.2 ug genomic DNA, equal to roughly 33,000 T cell genomes. The purified libraries were quantified using a Qubit 3.0 fluorometer, sized with a Bioanalyzer 2100, and then quantified again using the KAPA Library Quantification kit. Every immunoSEQ 96-well plate was sequenced on a separate single-read 150-cycle Illumina NextSeq 550 flow cell. The paper's data handling went like this. The immunoSEQ output contained only junctional sequences without quality scores, so filtering could not match that applied to full-length reads. To assign V/J genes and CDR3, sequences were annotated against IMGT germline references using PyIR, a Python wrapper for IgBLAST v1.9. Reads were filtered out if the reads had weak V/J assignments (E-value above 1e-6), no CDR3, stop codons, out-of-frame junctions, or ambiguous translated residues. V3J clonotypes were defined by identical inferred V gene, J gene, and CDR3 amino acid sequence. The percentage overlap between two repertoires was calculated by dividing the number of shared unique clonotypes by the size of the smaller repertoire. Richness of each repertoire was evaluated using RTK rarefaction, the Chao1 estimator, and Recon v2.1 estimates of unobserved clonotypes. Generation probabilities were computed with OLGA for all TCRbeta clonotypes obtained by the gDNA method from a few donors. Not all clones reach the TCRdb copy of this immuneACCESS table, which keeps in-frame sequences only. Checked studies attribute under half of the gap to unresolved V genes and leave the rest unexplained. That table supplies the V and J calls and clone size; D and trimming were determined from the DNA. This sample is represented by around 620,000 clones; about 95% of them were singletons. The leading ten clones occupy approximately 0.11% of the sample.

Sequencing was done on a sample of naive CD8+ T cells sorted from blood. The sample's cell subset or site label is to be understood as: CD45RA+CCR7+. This clonotype originated in a woman in her twenties or thirties in good health. The chain was built from TRBV5-6 and TRBJ1-4; TRBD1 is perhaps the D gene, given 5 matching bases. The CDR3 region has the sequence CASSLTGSNEKLFF. The bases are TGTGCCAGCAGCTTGACAGGCAGCAATGAAAAACTGTTTTTT.